The rows below give T cell receptor beta chains drawn from one sample of a study of blood T cell repertoires in COVID-19. Generated by immunoSEQ multiplex PCR, the TCRdb table keeps only in-frame clones and is missing some. The sample includes more than 100,000 clones, about 89% of them seen just once. The sequenced sample consisted of peripheral blood. The receptors come from a man aged 45-60 years with active or convalescent COVID-19. Each CDR3 is given with its conserved first and last residue. A D gene is named only where the DNA matches it firmly. The size of a clone is reported for some rows only, either as once, few or many, or as a class for expanded clones.

V	J	D	size	DNA	CDR3
TRBV2	TRBJ1-5	.	.	TGTGCCAGCAGCCGACAGGCTGGGGGCAATCAGCCCCAGCATTTT	CASSRQAGGNQPQHF
TRBV3-1/TRBV3-2	TRBJ2-3	TRBD2	.	TGTGCCAGCAGCCAGTCACGCGGGGGACTCACAGATACGCAGTATTTT	CASSQSRGGLTDTQYF
TRBV24-1	TRBJ1-2	.	.	TGTGCCACCAGTGATGCGGAGGGGTCTAACTATGGCTACACCTTC	CATSDAEGSNYGYTF
TRBV7-2	TRBJ1-2	.	.	TGTGCCAGCAGTCCCCAGGGCTATGGCTACACCTTC	CASSPQGYGYTF
TRBV9	TRBJ2-7	TRBD1	.	TGTGCCAGCAGCGGGGACAGGGCTTACGGGGAGCAGTACTTC	CASSGDRAYGEQYF
TRBV10-1	TRBJ2-1	TRBD2	.	TGCGCCAGCAGTGAGTCGGCGGGCGGGAGGTATGAGCAGTTCTTC	CASSESAGGRYEQFF
TRBV27	TRBJ1-2	.	few	TGTGCCAGCAGTTTATCCTGGACAGCCAACTATGGCTACACCTTC	CASSLSWTANYGYTF
TRBV10-3	TRBJ1-4	.	.	TGTGCCATCAGTGAGTCACAGGGTAGTGAAAAACTGTTTTTT	CAISESQGSEKLFF
TRBV2	TRBJ2-7	TRBD1	.	TGTGCCAGCAGATTGACAGGGTACTACGAGCAGTACTTC	CASRLTGYYEQYF
TRBV7-2	TRBJ1-1	TRBD1	.	TGTGCCAGCAGCTTACAACCGGGACAGTCGGAAGCTTTCTTT	CASSLQPGQSEAFF
TRBV6-5	TRBJ2-3	.	.	TGTGCCAGCAGTCCAGGGTTAGATACGCAGTATTTT	CASSPGLDTQYF
TRBV7-2	TRBJ2-3	.	.	TGTGCCAGCAGCCCTTTATTCCGGGGGAGCCCAGATACGCAGTATTTT	CASSPLFRGSPDTQYF
TRBV3-1/TRBV3-2	TRBJ1-2	TRBD1	.	TGTGCCAGCAGCGCAACACAGGGGGCCCACTATGGCTACACCTTC	CASSATQGAHYGYTF
TRBV19	TRBJ1-4	.	.	TGTGCCAGTAGTATGGCCGCAACTAATGAAAAACTGTTTTTT	CASSMAATNEKLFF
TRBV10-3	TRBJ1-5	.	.	TGTGCCATCAGTGATCAGGGGTTAAGCAATCAGCCCCAGCATTTT	CAISDQGLSNQPQHF
TRBV6-2/TRBV6-3	TRBJ2-5	.	.	TGTGCCAGCAGTTACTCGCGGCAGGGAAGTTGGACCCAGTACTTC	CASSYSRQGSWTQYF
TRBV5-4	TRBJ1-2	.	.	TGTGCCAGCAGCTTACAAGGGGTGGCTACTGGCTACACCTTC	CASSLQGVATGYTF
TRBV29-1	TRBJ2-5	TRBD1	.	TGCAGCGTAGAGGGTGGGGACAGCAAAGAGACCCAGTACTTC	CSVEGGDSKETQYF
TRBV10-3	TRBJ1-2	TRBD1	.	TGTGCCATCAGTCCGGGACAGGTCTTTTATGGCTACACCTTC	CAISPGQVFYGYTF
TRBV7-2	TRBJ2-3	.	.	TGTGCCAGCAGCTTAGCGCTAAGCACAGATACGCAGTATTTT	CASSLALSTDTQYF
TRBV5-4	TRBJ2-3	.	.	TGTGCCAGCAGCAGAGGGGGACCTAGCACAGATACGCAGTATTTT	CASSRGGPSTDTQYF
TRBV6-6	TRBJ1-3	TRBD1	.	TGTGCCAGCGCGGACAGGGGCCTGTTCTCTGGAAACACCATATATTTT	CASADRGLFSGNTIYF
TRBV18	TRBJ2-3	TRBD2	.	TGTGCCAGCTCACCACGGGGCGGGAGTGTCACAGATACGCAGTATTTT	CASSPRGGSVTDTQYF
TRBV19	TRBJ1-4	.	once	TGTGCCAGTAGTAAACAGGGAATTAATGAAAAACTGTTTTTT	CASSKQGINEKLFF
TRBV6-5	TRBJ1-2	TRBD1	once	TGTGCCAGCAGTTACCGACAGGGAGGTTACTATGGCTACACCTTC	CASSYRQGGYYGYTF
TRBV7-2	TRBJ1-3	.	.	TGTGCCAGCAGCTTAGCTTTAGGGGACACCATATATTTT	CASSLALGDTIYF
TRBV2	TRBJ1-5	.	.	TGTGCCAGCAGTGCCGAACAGGTTCGGCCCCAGCATTTT	CASSAEQVRPQHF
TRBV2	TRBJ1-6	TRBD1	.	TGTGCCAGCAGTGGCCTCGGACAGGGGGTTCGACGTTCACCCCTCCACTTT	CASSGLGQGVRRSPLHF
TRBV28	TRBJ1-5	.	.	TGTGCCATCCAGCCGGGACAACAATCGCCCCAGCATTTT	CAIQPGQQSPQHF
TRBV6-6	TRBJ2-2	.	.	TGTGCCAGCAGTTGGACAGTGAACACCGGGGAGCTGTTTTTT	CASSWTVNTGELFF
TRBV27	TRBJ2-1	TRBD2	.	TGTGCCAGCTCTACTCGACTAGCGGGAGGGCAAGGGACCAATGAGCAGTTCTTC	CASSTRLAGGQGTNEQFF
TRBV6-5	TRBJ1-6	.	.	TGTGCCAGCAGGCCCGGGGATAGGAATTCACCCCTCCACTTT	CASRPGDRNSPLHF
TRBV6-5	TRBJ2-7	TRBD1	.	TGTGCCAGCAGGACCGGGACAGGGGGCTACGAGCAGTACTTC	CASRTGTGGYEQYF
TRBV2	TRBJ1-6	.	.	TGTGCCAGCAGTACAGGGCGAGATTCACCCCTCCACTTT	CASSTGRDSPLHF
TRBV3-1/TRBV3-2	TRBJ1-3	.	.	TGTGCCAGCAGCCAAGCCGCGGGCACCGGAAACACCATATATTTT	CASSQAAGTGNTIYF
TRBV5-4	TRBJ1-2	.	many	TGTGCCAGCAGCTTAAGGCAGGGTGACTATGGCTACACCTTC	CASSLRQGDYGYTF
TRBV29-1	TRBJ1-1	TRBD1	.	TGCAGCGCAGAGGGGGCGGTGAACACTGAAGCTTTCTTT	CSAEGAVNTEAFF
TRBV3-1/TRBV3-2	TRBJ2-3	TRBD1	.	TGTGCCAGCAGCCAAGGACAGGGTTCGCAGTATTTT	CASSQGQGSQYF
TRBV5-4	TRBJ2-1	.	.	TGTGCCAGCAGCCTTGACAGCTACAATGAGCAGTTCTTC	CASSLDSYNEQFF
TRBV6-5	TRBJ2-1	TRBD1	.	TGTGCCAGCGGTCGGACAGGGTCCGATGAGCAGTTCTTC	CASGRTGSDEQFF
TRBV10-3	TRBJ1-5	.	.	TGTGCCATCAGTCCAGGGCCTAGCAATCAGCCCCAGCATTTT	CAISPGPSNQPQHF
TRBV3-1/TRBV3-2	TRBJ1-1	.	.	TGTGCCAGCAGCCAAGGAGACGGTCCCGGGGCTTTCTTT	CASSQGDGPGAFF